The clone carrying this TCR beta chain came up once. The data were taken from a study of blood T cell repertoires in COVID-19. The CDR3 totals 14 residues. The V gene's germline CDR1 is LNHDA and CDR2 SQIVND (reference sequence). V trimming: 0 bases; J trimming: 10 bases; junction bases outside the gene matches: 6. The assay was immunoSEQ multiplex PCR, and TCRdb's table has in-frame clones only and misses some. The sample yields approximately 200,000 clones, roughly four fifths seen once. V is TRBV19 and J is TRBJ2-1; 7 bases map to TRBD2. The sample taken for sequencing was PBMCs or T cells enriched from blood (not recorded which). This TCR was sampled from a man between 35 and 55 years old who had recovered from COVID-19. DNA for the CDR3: TGTGCCAGTAGTATAGATGTAGGGACTAACGAGCAGTTCTTC. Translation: CASSIDVGTNEQFF. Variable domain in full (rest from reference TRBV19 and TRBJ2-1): DGGITQSPKYLFRKEGQNVTLSCEQNLNHDAMYWYRQDPGQGLRLIYYSQIVNDFQKGDIAEGYSVSREKKESFPLTVTSAQKNPTAFYLCASSIDVGTNEQFFGPGTRLTVL.